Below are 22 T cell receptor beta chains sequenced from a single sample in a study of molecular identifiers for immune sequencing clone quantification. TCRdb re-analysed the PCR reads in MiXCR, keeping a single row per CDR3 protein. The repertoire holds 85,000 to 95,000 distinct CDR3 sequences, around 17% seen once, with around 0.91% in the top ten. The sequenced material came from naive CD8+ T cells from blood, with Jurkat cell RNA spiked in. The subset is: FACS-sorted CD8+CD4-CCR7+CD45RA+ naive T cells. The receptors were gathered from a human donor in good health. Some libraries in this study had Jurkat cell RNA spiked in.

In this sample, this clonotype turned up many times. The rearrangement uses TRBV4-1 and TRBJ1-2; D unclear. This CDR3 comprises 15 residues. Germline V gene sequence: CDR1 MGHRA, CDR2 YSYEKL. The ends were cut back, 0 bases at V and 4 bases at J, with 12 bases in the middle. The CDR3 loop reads CASSQDTATTYGYTF. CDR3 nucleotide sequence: TGCGCCAGCAGCCAAGACACAGCTACCACCTATGGCTACACCTTC.

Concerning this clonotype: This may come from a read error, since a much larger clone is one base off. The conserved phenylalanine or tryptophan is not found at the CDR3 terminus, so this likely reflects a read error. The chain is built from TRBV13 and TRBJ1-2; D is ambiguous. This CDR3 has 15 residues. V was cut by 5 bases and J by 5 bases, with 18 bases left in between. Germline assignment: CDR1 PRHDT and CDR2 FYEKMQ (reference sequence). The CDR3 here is CASSPPPAATYGYTL. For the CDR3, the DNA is TGTGCCAGCAGCCCCCCCCCGGCGGCTACTTATGGCTACACCCTC.

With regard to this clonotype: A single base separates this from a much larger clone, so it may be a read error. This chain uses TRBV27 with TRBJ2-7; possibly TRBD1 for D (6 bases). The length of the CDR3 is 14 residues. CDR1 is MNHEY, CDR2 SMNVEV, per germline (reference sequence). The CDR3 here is CAGSPGTLGYEQYF. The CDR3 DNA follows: TGTGCCGGCAGTCCCGGGACACTTGGCTACGAGCAGTACTTC.

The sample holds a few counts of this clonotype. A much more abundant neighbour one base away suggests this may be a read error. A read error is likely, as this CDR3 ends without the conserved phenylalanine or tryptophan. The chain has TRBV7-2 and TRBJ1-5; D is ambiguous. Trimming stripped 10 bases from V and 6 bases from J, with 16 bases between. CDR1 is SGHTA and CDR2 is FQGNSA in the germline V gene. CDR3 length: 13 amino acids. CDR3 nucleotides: TGTGCCACCTCAGCTTGGCCCAGTCAGCCCCAGCATTCT. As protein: CATSAWPSQPQHS.

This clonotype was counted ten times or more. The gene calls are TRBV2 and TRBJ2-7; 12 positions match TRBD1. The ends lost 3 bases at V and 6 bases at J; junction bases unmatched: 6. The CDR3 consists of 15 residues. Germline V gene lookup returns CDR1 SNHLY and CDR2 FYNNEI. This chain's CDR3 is CASSDWGQGAGEQYF. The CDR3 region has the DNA TGTGCCAGCAGTGACTGGGGACAGGGGGCTGGCGAGCAGTACTTC.

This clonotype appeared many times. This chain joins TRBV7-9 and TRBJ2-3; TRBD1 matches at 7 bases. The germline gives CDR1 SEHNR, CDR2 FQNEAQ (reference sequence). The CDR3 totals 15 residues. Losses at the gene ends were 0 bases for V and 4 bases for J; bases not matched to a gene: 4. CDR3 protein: CASSLALGQPDTQYF. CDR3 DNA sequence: TGTGCCAGCAGCTTAGCTTTGGGACAGCCAGATACGCAGTATTTT.

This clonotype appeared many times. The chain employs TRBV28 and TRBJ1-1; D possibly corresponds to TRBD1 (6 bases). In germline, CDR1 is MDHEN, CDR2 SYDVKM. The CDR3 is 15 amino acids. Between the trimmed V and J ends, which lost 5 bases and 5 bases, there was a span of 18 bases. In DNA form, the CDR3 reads TGTGCCAGCAGTCTAAGGCAGGGGCTGAGGACTGAAGCTTTCTTT. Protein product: CASSLRQGLRTEAFF.

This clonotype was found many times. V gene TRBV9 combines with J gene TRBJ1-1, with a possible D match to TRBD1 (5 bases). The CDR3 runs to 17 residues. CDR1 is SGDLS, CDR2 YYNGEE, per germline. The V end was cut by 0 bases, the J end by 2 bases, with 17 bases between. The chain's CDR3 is CASSVVYRPIPNTEAFF. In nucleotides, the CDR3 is TGTGCCAGCAGCGTAGTGTACAGGCCGATACCAAACACTGAAGCTTTCTTT.

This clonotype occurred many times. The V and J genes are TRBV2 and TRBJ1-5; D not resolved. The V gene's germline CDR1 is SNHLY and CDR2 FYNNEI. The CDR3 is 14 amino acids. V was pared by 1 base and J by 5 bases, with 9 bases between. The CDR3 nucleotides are TGTGCCAGCAGTGAAGACCGAGCGTATCAGCCCCAGCATTTT. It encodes CASSEDRAYQPQHF.

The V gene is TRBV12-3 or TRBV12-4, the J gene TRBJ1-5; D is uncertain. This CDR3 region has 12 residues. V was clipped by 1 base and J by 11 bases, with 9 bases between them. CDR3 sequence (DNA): TGTGCCAGCAGTTTAGTGTCAGTAGCCCAGCATTTT. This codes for CASSLVSVAQHF.

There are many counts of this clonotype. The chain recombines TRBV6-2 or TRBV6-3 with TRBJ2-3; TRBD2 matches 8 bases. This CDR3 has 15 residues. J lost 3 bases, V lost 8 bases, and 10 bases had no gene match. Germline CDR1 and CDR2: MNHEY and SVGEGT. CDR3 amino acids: CASSIGGLVTDTQYF. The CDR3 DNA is TGTGCCAGCTCTATAGGGGGACTAGTTACAGATACGCAGTATTTT.

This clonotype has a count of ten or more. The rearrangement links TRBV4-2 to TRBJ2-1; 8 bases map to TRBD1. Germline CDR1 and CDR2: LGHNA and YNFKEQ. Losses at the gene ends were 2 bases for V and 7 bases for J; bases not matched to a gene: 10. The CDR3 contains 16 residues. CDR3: CASSQSEIGQGNEQFF. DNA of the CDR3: TGTGCCAGCAGCCAAAGTGAAATCGGACAGGGTAATGAGCAGTTCTTC.

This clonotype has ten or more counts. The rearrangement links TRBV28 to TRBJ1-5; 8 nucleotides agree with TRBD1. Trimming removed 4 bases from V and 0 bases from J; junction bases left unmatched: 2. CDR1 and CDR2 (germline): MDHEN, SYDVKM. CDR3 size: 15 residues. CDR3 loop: CASSSGGHSNQPQHF. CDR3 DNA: TGTGCCAGCAGTTCAGGGGGCCATAGCAATCAGCCCCAGCATTTT.

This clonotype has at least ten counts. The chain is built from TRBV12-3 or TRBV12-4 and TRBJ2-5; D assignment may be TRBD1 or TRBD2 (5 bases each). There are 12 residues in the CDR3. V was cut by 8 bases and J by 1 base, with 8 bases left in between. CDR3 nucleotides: TGTGCCAGCGGGGGTATCCAAGAGACCCAGTACTTC. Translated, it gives CASGGIQETQYF.

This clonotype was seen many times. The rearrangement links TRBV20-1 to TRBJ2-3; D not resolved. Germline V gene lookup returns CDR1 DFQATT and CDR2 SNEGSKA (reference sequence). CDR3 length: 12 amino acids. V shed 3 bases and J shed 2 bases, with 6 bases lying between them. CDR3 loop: CSARDITDTQYF. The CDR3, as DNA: TGCAGTGCTAGGGATATCACAGATACGCAGTATTTT.

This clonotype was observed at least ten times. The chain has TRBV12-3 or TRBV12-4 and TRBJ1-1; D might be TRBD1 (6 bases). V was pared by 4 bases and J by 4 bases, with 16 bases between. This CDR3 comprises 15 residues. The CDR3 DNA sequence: TGTGCCAGCAGTTCGCCCACCAGGGGTGGCACTGAAGCTTTCTTT. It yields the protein CASSSPTRGGTEAFF.

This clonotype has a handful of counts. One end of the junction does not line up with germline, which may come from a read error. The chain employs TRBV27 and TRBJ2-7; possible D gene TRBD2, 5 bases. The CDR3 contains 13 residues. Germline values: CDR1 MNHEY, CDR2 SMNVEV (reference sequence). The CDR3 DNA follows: TGTGCCAGCAGTGGGAGTGTAGGCTACGAGCAGTGCTTC. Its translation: CASSGSVGYEQCF.

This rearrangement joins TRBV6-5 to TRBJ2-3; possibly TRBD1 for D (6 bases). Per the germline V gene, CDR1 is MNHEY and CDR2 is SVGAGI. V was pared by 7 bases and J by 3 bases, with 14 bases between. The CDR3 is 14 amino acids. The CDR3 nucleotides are TGTGCCAGCAATACAGGGTTGGGGACAGATACGCAGTATTTT. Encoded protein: CASNTGLGTDTQYF.

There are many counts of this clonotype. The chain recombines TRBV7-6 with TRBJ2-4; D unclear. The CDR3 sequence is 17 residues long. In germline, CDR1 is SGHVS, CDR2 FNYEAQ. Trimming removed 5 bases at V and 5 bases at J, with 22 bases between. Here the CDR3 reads CASSLGLGFVAQNIQYF. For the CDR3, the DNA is TGTGCCAGCAGCCTAGGGCTGGGTTTCGTGGCCCAAAACATTCAGTACTTC.

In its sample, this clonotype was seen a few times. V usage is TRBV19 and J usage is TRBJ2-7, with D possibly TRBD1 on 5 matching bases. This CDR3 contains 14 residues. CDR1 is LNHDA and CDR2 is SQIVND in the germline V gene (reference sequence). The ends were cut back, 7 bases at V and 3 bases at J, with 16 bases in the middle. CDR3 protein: CASTPAPGYYEQYF. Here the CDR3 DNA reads TGTGCCAGTACCCCTGCACCAGGGTACTACGAGCAGTACTTC. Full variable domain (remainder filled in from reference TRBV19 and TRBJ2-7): DGGITQSPKYLFRKEGQNVTLSCEQNLNHDAMYWYRQDPGQGLRLIYYSQIVNDFQKGDIAEGYSVSREKKESFPLTVTSAQKNPTAFYLCASTPAPGYYEQYFGPGTRLTVT.

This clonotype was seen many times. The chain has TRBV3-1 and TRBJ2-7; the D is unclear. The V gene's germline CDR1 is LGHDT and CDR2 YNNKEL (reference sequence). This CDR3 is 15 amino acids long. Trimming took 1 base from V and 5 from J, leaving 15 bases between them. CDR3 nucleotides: TGTGCCAGCAGCCAAGTTTACAGCAGCGTGGACGAGCAGTACTTC. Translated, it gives CASSQVYSSVDEQYF.

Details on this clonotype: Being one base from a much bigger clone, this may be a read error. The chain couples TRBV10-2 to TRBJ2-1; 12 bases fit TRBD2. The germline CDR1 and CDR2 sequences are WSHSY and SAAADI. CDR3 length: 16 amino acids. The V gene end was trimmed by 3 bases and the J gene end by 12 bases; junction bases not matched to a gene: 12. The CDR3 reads CASSERSSGGAYGQFF. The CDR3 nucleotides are TGCGCCAGCAGTGAACGGTCTAGCGGGGGGGCCTATGGGCAGTTCTTC.